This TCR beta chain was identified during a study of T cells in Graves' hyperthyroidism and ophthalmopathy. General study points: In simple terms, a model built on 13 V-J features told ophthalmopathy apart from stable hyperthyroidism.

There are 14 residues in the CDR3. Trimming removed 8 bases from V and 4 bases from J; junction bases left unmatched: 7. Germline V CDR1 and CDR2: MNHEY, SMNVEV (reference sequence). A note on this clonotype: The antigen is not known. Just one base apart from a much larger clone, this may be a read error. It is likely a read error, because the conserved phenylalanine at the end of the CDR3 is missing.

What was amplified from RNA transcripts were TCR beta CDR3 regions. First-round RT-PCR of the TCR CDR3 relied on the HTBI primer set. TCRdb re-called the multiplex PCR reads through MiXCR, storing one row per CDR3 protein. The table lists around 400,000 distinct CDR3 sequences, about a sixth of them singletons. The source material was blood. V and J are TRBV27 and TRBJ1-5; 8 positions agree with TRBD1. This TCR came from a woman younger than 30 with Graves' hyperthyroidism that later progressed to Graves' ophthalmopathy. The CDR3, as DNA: TGTGCCAGCCGAGACAGGGGCAGGAATCAGCCCCAGCATCTT. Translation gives CASRDRGRNQPQHL.